This entry is about one TCR beta chain. Its specificity is not known. With a much larger clone just one base away, this may be a read error. The SP2 primer and nested alpha and beta constant region primers amplified ligated cDNA in four rounds. Blood and skin TCR RNA was reverse transcribed with alpha and beta constant primers. A single record per CDR3 protein comes from TCRdb applying MiXCR to the 5' RACE reads. Here the sample spans 57,000 or so distinct CDR3 sequences, around 7.3% being singletons. The library had UMIs added by 3' ligation of an oligonucleotide to TCR cDNA. Whole blood, roughly 2.5 ml, came from adult healthy volunteers. Input was about 1 to 1,100 ng of DNase-treated total RNA without cell sorting. These data originate in a study of naive and memory T cell subsets. Trimming shortened V by 6 bases and J by 5 bases, and 11 bases separated the two germline ends. CDR3 length equals 13 residues. CDR1 is MNHEY, CDR2 SVGAGI, per germline.

The study's findings and limits: This RNA-based method may be sensitive to activation-related transcript changes.

The J gene is TRBJ2-1, the V gene TRBV6-5; D gene ambiguous. The sequence was obtained from a male donor in good health. The CDR3 region has the DNA TGTGCCAGCAGATACCGGCACCACAATGAGCAGTTCTTC. This sequence encodes CASRYRHHNEQFF.